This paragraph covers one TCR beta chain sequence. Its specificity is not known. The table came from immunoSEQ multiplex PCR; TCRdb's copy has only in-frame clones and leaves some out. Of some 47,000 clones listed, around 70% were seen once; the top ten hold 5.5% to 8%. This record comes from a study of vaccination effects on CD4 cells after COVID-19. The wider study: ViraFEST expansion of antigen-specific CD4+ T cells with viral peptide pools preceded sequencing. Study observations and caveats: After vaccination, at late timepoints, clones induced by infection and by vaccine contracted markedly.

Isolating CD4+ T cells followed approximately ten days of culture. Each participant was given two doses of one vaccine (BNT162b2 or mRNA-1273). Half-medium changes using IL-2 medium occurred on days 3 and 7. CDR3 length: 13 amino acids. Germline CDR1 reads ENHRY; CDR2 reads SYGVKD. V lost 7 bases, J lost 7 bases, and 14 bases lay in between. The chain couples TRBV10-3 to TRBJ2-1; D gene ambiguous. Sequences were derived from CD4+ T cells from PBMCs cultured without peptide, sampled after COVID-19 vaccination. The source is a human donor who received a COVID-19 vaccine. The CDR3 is CAITASAKNEQFF. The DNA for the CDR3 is TGTGCCATCACCGCCAGCGCGAAAAATGAGCAGTTCTTC.